This is a list of T cell receptor beta chains from one sample in a study of graft-versus-host responses after intestinal transplantation. Repertoires were generated with immunoSEQ multiplex PCR, while TCRdb's copy carries only in-frame clones and drops some. This table holds about 51,000 clones, about 89% found once. No cognate antigen is known for these TCRs. The sample in question was unstimulated CD4+ T cells sorted from spleen or lymph node cells, obtained before transplant. Receptor source: a human donor who was the organ donor for an intestinal transplant. Each CDR3 is given with its conserved first and last residue. D genes are given only for firm matches. Expanded clones get a size class; other rows say once, few or many, or leave the size out.

>TRBV7-8|NA|TRBJ2-7|TRBD1
CASSLGTGGFEQYF
TGTGCCAGCAGCTTAGGAACAGGGGGCTTCGAGCAGTACTTC
>TRBV28|NA|TRBJ2-7|NA
CASSLSPRGILEQYF
TGTGCCAGCAGTTTATCCCCTAGGGGGATCCTCGAGCAGTACTTC
>TRBV28|NA|TRBJ2-7|TRBD1
CASSLSTGVIYEQYF
TGTGCCAGCAGTTTATCGACAGGGGTTATCTACGAGCAGTACTTC
>TRBV5-1|NA|TRBJ1-2|NA
CASTPTTENYGYTF
TGCGCCAGCACGCCGACGACAGAGAACTATGGCTACACCTTC
>TRBV2|few|TRBJ1-2|NA
CASKVDTVNYGYTF
TGTGCCAGCAAAGTGGACACAGTTAACTATGGCTACACCTTC
>TRBV14|NA|TRBJ2-7|NA
CASSQNRAYEQYF
TGTGCCAGCAGCCAGAACAGGGCCTACGAGCAGTACTTC
>TRBV19|NA|TRBJ2-3|NA
CASSLSVSTDTQYF
TGTGCCAGTAGTCTTAGCGTTAGCACAGATACGCAGTATTTT
>TRBV6-1|NA|TRBJ1-1|NA
CASSPAIWSTEAFF
TGTGCCAGCAGTCCTGCTATCTGGAGCACTGAAGCTTTCTTT
>TRBV18|NA|TRBJ2-5|TRBD1
CASSPRTGQETQYF
TGTGCCAGCTCACCCAGGACAGGCCAAGAGACCCAGTACTTC
>TRBV7-2|NA|TRBJ2-1|TRBD1
CASSSRARGQGDNEQFF
TGTGCCAGCAGCTCGAGGGCCAGAGGACAGGGTGACAATGAGCAGTTCTTC
>TRBV30|NA|TRBJ1-1|TRBD1
CAWSGQGAGLDTEAFF
TGTGCCTGGAGTGGCCAGGGGGCGGGTTTGGACACTGAAGCTTTCTTT
>TRBV6-1|NA|TRBJ1-4|NA
CASRSGTNEKLFF
TGTGCCAGCAGATCCGGAACTAATGAAAAACTGTTTTTT
>TRBV28|NA|TRBJ1-5|NA
CASRGTLGQPQHF
TGTGCCAGCAGGGGGACTCTGGGGCAGCCCCAGCATTTT
>TRBV28|NA|TRBJ2-3|NA
CASSPGTPPTDTQYF
TGTGCCAGCAGTCCCGGGACTCCCCCCACAGATACGCAGTATTTT
>TRBV5-1|NA|TRBJ1-2|NA
CASSTREGRGGYTF
TGCGCCAGCAGCACGCGGGAGGGAAGAGGCGGCTACACCTTC
>TRBV6-6|few|TRBJ1-2|NA
CASSAPDSYGYTF
TGTGCCAGCAGTGCGCCGGACAGCTATGGCTACACCTTC
>TRBV9|NA|TRBJ2-7|NA
CASSVAHTYEQYF
TGTGCCAGCAGCGTAGCTCACACCTACGAGCAGTACTTC
>TRBV4-1|once|TRBJ2-3|NA
CASSILGQRTDTQYF
TGCGCCAGCAGCATCCTCGGACAGCGCACAGATACGCAGTATTTT
>TRBV29-1|NA|TRBJ2-5|TRBD1
CSIDRGQGPQETQYF
TGCAGCATTGACAGGGGGCAGGGGCCCCAAGAGACCCAGTACTTC
>TRBV5-1|NA|TRBJ1-2|NA
CANSLTGSDGYTF
TGCGCCAACAGCTTGACAGGTTCGGATGGCTACACCTTC
>TRBV19|NA|TRBJ2-3|TRBD1
CASSMRGRGPTDTQYF
TGTGCCAGTAGTATGAGGGGCAGGGGGCCCACAGATACGCAGTATTTT
>TRBV27|NA|TRBJ1-5|TRBD1
CASSSPGQGNQPQHF
TGTGCCAGCAGTTCACCGGGACAGGGGAATCAGCCCCAGCATTTT
>TRBV30|NA|TRBJ2-1|NA
CAWDPRGNEQFF
TGTGCCTGGGACCCAAGGGGCAATGAGCAGTTCTTC
>TRBV7-6|NA|TRBJ1-6|NA
CASSSQPGDRSYNSPLHF
TGTGCCAGCAGCTCTCAGCCAGGGGACCGCTCCTATAATTCACCCCTCCACTTT
>TRBV4-2|NA|TRBJ2-1|TRBD2
CASSRGSGGSYNEQFF
TGTGCCAGCAGCCGGGGTAGCGGGGGCTCCTACAATGAGCAGTTCTTC
>TRBV28|NA|TRBJ1-3|NA
CASSTSYGNTIYF
TGTGCCAGCAGTACATCTTATGGAAACACCATATATTTT
>TRBV2|NA|TRBJ2-3|NA
CASNRLQTADTQYF
TGTGCCAGCAACAGACTACAGACGGCCGATACGCAGTATTTT
>TRBV5-3|NA|TRBJ2-7|TRBD2
CARSLAGLGGNYEQYF
TGTGCCAGAAGCTTGGCCGGACTAGGTGGAAACTACGAGCAGTACTTC
>TRBV28|NA|TRBJ2-7|NA
CASSFSRGGRSYEQYF
TGTGCCAGCAGTTTCAGTCGGGGAGGAAGGTCCTACGAGCAGTACTTC
>TRBV7-2|once|TRBJ2-7|NA
CASSLSGGSYEQYF
TGTGCCAGCAGCTTATCCGGCGGATCCTACGAGCAGTACTTC
>TRBV6-5|NA|TRBJ2-7|NA
CASSYSTSGIREQYF
TGTGCCAGCAGTTACTCGACCAGCGGTATACGCGAGCAGTACTTC
>TRBV15|once|TRBJ2-7|NA
CATSREKGIMFEQYF
TGTGCCACCAGCAGAGAGAAGGGGATAATGTTCGAGCAGTACTTC
>TRBV5-6|few|TRBJ2-1|TRBD2
CASSPRASGNNEQFF
TGTGCCAGCAGCCCCCGGGCTAGCGGAAACAATGAGCAGTTCTTC
>TRBV28|NA|TRBJ1-2|TRBD1
CASSTTTGHYGYTF
TGTGCCAGCAGTACGACGACAGGGCACTATGGCTACACCTTC
>TRBV2|NA|TRBJ1-2|NA
CASSPTANYGYTF
TGTGCCAGCAGCCCGACAGCTAACTATGGCTACACCTTC
>TRBV5-4|NA|TRBJ2-3|NA
CASSLGPQDTQYF
TGTGCCAGCAGCTTGGGGCCCCAGGATACGCAGTATTTT
>TRBV28|NA|TRBJ1-3|NA
CASSLAGDGNTIYF
TGTGCCAGCAGTTTAGCAGGGGATGGAAACACCATATATTTT
>TRBV27|NA|TRBJ1-2|TRBD1
CASSRGQGWDWYGYTF
TGTGCCAGCAGTAGAGGACAGGGTTGGGATTGGTATGGCTACACCTTC